This passage covers 32 T cell receptor beta chains from one sample sequenced in a study of shared clonotypes between healthy human individuals. CD8 cells regarded as naive lacked CD45RO, were positively chosen for CCR7, and omitted terminally differentiated effector memory CD45RA+ cells. The data were produced by immunoSEQ multiplex PCR, yet TCRdb's version contains in-frame clones alone and is incomplete. Among about 2.2 million clones listed, 85% to 95% were seen once. Material: naive CD8+ T cells from PBMCs. The receptors stem from a man younger than 35 in good health. Some clones in this sample may be carry-over from other donors' samples.

The chain links TRBV30 to TRBJ1-4; D is possibly TRBD1 (5 bases). V lost 3 bases and J 7 bases, leaving 6 bases between the germline ends. The CDR3 is made up of 11 amino acids. The germline gives CDR1 GTSNPN, CDR2 SVGIG (reference sequence). CDR3 sequence reads: CAWRRGEKLFF. The CDR3, as DNA: TGTGCCTGGAGGAGGGGTGAAAAACTGTTTTTT.

This clone occurred once. The rearrangement links TRBV27 to TRBJ2-5, with a tentative D call TRBD2 (5 bases). The V gene lost 4 bases and the J gene lost 4 bases, with 13 bases spanning the gap. Germline V CDR1 and CDR2: MNHEY, SMNVEV (reference sequence). The CDR3 spans 14 residues. The CDR3 sequence is CASSSPGYGETQYF. CDR3 DNA sequence: TGTGCCAGCAGTTCTCCGGGATACGGAGAGACCCAGTACTTC.

V is TRBV4-2 and J is TRBJ2-7; 7 nucleotides line up with TRBD1. Germline loops: CDR1 LGHNA, CDR2 YNFKEQ. V lost 3 bases and J lost 3; bases outside the gene matches: 2. This CDR3 has 13 amino acids. The CDR3, as DNA: TGTGCCAGCAGCCAGTACAGGGGCTACGAGCAGTACTTC. Translation: CASSQYRGYEQYF.

The J gene is TRBJ2-7, the V gene TRBV27; TRBD2 agrees at 10 bases. The CDR3 covers 15 residues. With 7 bases clipped from V and 5 bases from J, the junction kept 11 bases outside the gene matches. CDR1 is MNHEY and CDR2 is SMNVEV in the germline V gene (reference sequence). The CDR3 is CASIASGSLGDEQYF. The CDR3 region has the DNA TGTGCCAGCATCGCTAGCGGGAGCCTAGGCGACGAGCAGTACTTC.

The rearrangement uses TRBV28 and TRBJ2-1; 7 bases match TRBD2. CDR1 is MDHEN, CDR2 SYDVKM, per germline. The CDR3 runs 16 residues. After removal of 4 bases from V and 5 bases from J, the junction contained 11 bases not matched to a gene. CDR3 DNA sequence: TGTGCCAGCAGTTCCCTAGCGGAACAAGCCAACAATGAGCAGTTCTTC. Translating gives CASSSLAEQANNEQFF.

The chain carries TRBV10-3 and TRBJ2-5; TRBD2 matches 7 bases. Germline values: CDR1 ENHRY, CDR2 SYGVKD. Trimming took 8 bases from V and 5 from J; bases not matched to a gene: 8. The CDR3 sequence is 13 residues long. The CDR3: CAIGEGGGETQYF. In DNA, the CDR3 is TGTGCCATCGGGGAGGGAGGCGGGGAGACCCAGTACTTC.

V usage is TRBV7-9 and J usage is TRBJ2-7, with D unresolved. V lost 5 bases to trimming and J lost 3 bases, with 17 bases between them. Looked up from germline, CDR1 is SEHNR and CDR2 is FQNEAQ (reference sequence). The CDR3 covers 15 residues. In DNA, the CDR3 is TGTGCCAGCAGCCTCTATAACTTAGTAGACTACGAGCAGTACTTC. Protein product: CASSLYNLVDYEQYF. Drawing the rest from reference TRBV7-9 and TRBJ2-7, the complete variable domain is DTGVSQNPRHKITKRGQNVTFRCDPISEHNRLYWYRQTLGQGPEFLTYFQNEAQLEKSRLLSDRFSAERPKGSFSTLEIQRTEQGDSAMYLCASSLYNLVDYEQYFGPGTRLTVT.

This clone was seen a handful of times. The chain joins TRBV15 to TRBJ1-1, with D perhaps TRBD1 (6 bases). CDR1 is LNHNV and CDR2 is YYDKDF in the germline V gene (reference sequence). Between the trimmed V and J ends, which lost 1 base and 6 bases, there was a span of 15 bases. The CDR3 totals 15 residues. The DNA for the CDR3 is TGTGCCACCAGCAGAGGCAGGGACACCCACGCTGAAGCTTTCTTT. As protein: CATSRGRDTHAEAFF.

The rearrangement uses TRBV7-8 and TRBJ2-5, with D possibly TRBD2 on 6 matching bases. The CDR3 runs 15 residues. Germline assignment: CDR1 SGHVS and CDR2 FQNEAQ. V lost 5 bases and J 1 base, leaving 14 bases between the germline ends. CDR3 sequence: CASSPPHGGQETQYF. The CDR3 DNA follows: TGTGCCAGCAGCCCCCCCCACGGGGGCCAAGAGACCCAGTACTTC.

The chain carries TRBV7-2 and TRBJ2-2; D gene unclear. This CDR3 is built from 13 residues. Germline V gene sequence: CDR1 SGHTA, CDR2 FQGNSA. V shed 5 bases and J shed 6 bases, with 10 bases lying between them. In DNA, the CDR3 is TGTGCCAGCAGCACCTTACGGGCCGGGGAGCTGTTTTTT. Residues: CASSTLRAGELFF.

The chain combines TRBV10-1 with TRBJ2-7, with D hard to call. From germline, CDR1 is WNHNN and CDR2 SYGVQD (reference sequence). Trimming removed 9 bases from V and 4 bases from J, with 10 bases in between. This CDR3 contains 11 residues. CDR3 nucleotide sequence: TGCGCCAGGCCCCCCGCATACGAGCAGTACTTC. Translated, it gives CARPPAYEQYF.

The chain uses TRBV28 and TRBJ1-4; D not certain. V was pared by 5 bases and J by 8 bases, with 12 bases between. This CDR3 is 13 amino acids long. Germline V gene data show CDR1 as MDHEN and CDR2 as SYDVKM. CDR3 nucleotide sequence: TGTGCCAGCAGTGGACGGGCTGCGGAAAAACTGTTTTTT. Its protein product is CASSGRAAEKLFF.

V gene TRBV4-3 combines with J gene TRBJ1-2, with TRBD1 matching over 9 bases. Per the germline V gene, CDR1 is LGHNA and CDR2 is YSLEER. The CDR3 runs 14 residues. With V trimmed by 1 base and J by 8 bases, 5 bases remained unmatched. CDR3 sequence reads: CASSQGGQGGGYTF. DNA for the CDR3: TGCGCCAGCAGCCAAGGGGGACAGGGAGGCGGCTACACCTTC.

In its sample, this clone was seen once. The rearrangement joins TRBV7-2 to TRBJ1-1; D perhaps matches TRBD1 (5 bases). Germline CDR1 reads SGHTA; CDR2 reads FQGNSA. Trimming stripped 5 bases from V and 1 base from J, with 14 bases between. This CDR3 comprises 15 residues. DNA for the CDR3: TGTGCCAGCAGCCTCAACCTGGGGCGGAACACTGAAGCTTTCTTT. Protein sequence: CASSLNLGRNTEAFF.

V gene TRBV28 combines with J gene TRBJ2-1; D remains ambiguous. The CDR3 is made up of 14 amino acids. Germline V CDR1 and CDR2: MDHEN, SYDVKM. Trimming took 1 base from V and 5 from J, leaving 9 bases between them. CDR3 sequence: CASSLLSPNNEQFF. CDR3 coding DNA: TGTGCCAGCAGTTTATTGAGCCCGAACAATGAGCAGTTCTTC.

This clone was seen just once. The chain couples TRBV11-3 to TRBJ2-2; a possible D gene is TRBD2 (6 bases). V was pared by 1 base and J by 4 bases, with 13 bases between. Germline values: CDR1 SGHNT, CDR2 YENEEA. The CDR3 runs 16 residues. CDR3 sequence reads: CASSLGRGLITGELFF. In DNA form, the CDR3 reads TGTGCCAGCAGCTTAGGCCGGGGACTGATCACCGGGGAGCTGTTTTTT.

The chain joins TRBV4-3 to TRBJ2-2, with 8 bases that match TRBD2. This CDR3 has 17 residues. Germline V CDR1 and CDR2: LGHNA, YSLEER. V was clipped by 0 bases and J by 7 bases; unmatched bases: 10. The CDR3 coding sequence is TGCGCCAGCAGCCAAGATCTAGGGACTAGAGTCGGCGGGGAGCTGTTTTTT. It encodes CASSQDLGTRVGGELFF.

This sequence joins TRBV7-9 and TRBJ2-1, with TRBD1 matching 10 bases. Trimming cost V 5 bases and J 7 bases; bases outside gene matches: 8. There are 15 residues in the CDR3. Germline V gene data show CDR1 as SEHNR and CDR2 as FQNEAQ (reference sequence). The DNA of the CDR3 is TGTGCCAGCAGCCCGACAGGGGGCGCTTGGAATGAGCAGTTCTTC. Translated, it gives CASSPTGGAWNEQFF.

This clone appeared once. The J gene is TRBJ2-5, the V gene TRBV19; TRBD2 matches at 9 bases. This CDR3 spans 13 amino acids. The junction had 1 base not matched to a gene; V was cut back by 6 bases and J by 2 bases. Per germline, CDR1 LNHDA and CDR2 SQIVND (reference sequence). CDR3 sequence: CASRLAGQETQYF. Here the CDR3 DNA reads TGTGCCAGTAGGCTAGCGGGACAAGAGACCCAGTACTTC.

This sequence joins TRBV10-1 and TRBJ2-2; D remains unclear. Germline V gene sequence: CDR1 WNHNN, CDR2 SYGVQD (reference sequence). This CDR3 has 17 residues. Deletions cut 4 bases from V and 0 bases from J, with 15 bases between. The CDR3 reads CASSALRPDANTGELFF. The CDR3 DNA follows: TGCGCCAGCAGTGCACTCCGTCCGGACGCGAACACCGGGGAGCTGTTTTTT.

The rearrangement joins TRBV7-9 to TRBJ2-7; 8 bases match TRBD1. The V gene end was trimmed by 5 bases and the J gene end by 7 bases; junction bases not matched to a gene: 13. Germline CDR1 is SEHNR and CDR2 is FQNEAQ (reference sequence). The CDR3 length is 15 residues. The CDR3 DNA sequence: TGTGCCAGCAGCAGCCGCGACAGGGGTGGTTGGGAGCAGTACTTC. Protein sequence: CASSSRDRGGWEQYF.

J is TRBJ2-7 and V is TRBV27; D is undetermined. Trimming took 2 bases from V and 6 from J, leaving 11 bases between them. The CDR3 contains 13 residues. Per germline, CDR1 MNHEY and CDR2 SMNVEV (reference sequence). CDR3 coding DNA: TGTGCCAGCAGTTTAACCGGCTCGAGCGAGCAGTACTTC. Its protein product is CASSLTGSSEQYF.

The V call is TRBV13, the J call TRBJ2-7; 7 nucleotides agree with TRBD2. Germline assignment: CDR1 PRHDT and CDR2 FYEKMQ (reference sequence). V was pared by 3 bases and J by 0 bases, with 8 bases of the junction left unmatched. The CDR3 has 16 residues. CDR3 protein: CASSLFGRDYSYEQYF. DNA for the CDR3: TGTGCCAGCAGCTTGTTCGGGCGGGACTACTCCTACGAGCAGTACTTC.

The CDR3 protein is CASSPGGQWDEKLFF. CDR3 DNA sequence: TGTGCCAGCAGCCCGGGGGGGCAGTGGGATGAAAAACTGTTTTTT. The genes are TRBV5-8 and TRBJ1-4, with D possibly TRBD1 on 6 matching bases. V shed 4 bases and J shed 6 bases, with 16 bases lying between them. The CDR3 has 15 residues. The germline V gene encodes CDR1 SGHTS and CDR2 YDEGEE.

J is TRBJ1-2 and V is TRBV29-1, with TRBD1 identical over 7 bases. After removal of 4 bases from V and 4 bases from J, the junction contained 12 bases not matched to a gene. The length of the CDR3 is 15 residues. The V gene's germline CDR1 is SQVTM and CDR2 ANQGSEA. The CDR3 protein is CSVGTGSEGAYGYTF. CDR3 in DNA: TGCAGCGTTGGTACAGGGAGCGAGGGGGCCTATGGCTACACCTTC.

The rearrangement joins TRBV6-5 to TRBJ2-5, with 8 nucleotides matching TRBD1. The DNA end favors TRBJ2-7, so the J call may be wrong. Germline V lookup: CDR1 MNHEY, CDR2 SVGAGI. The CDR3 is 14 amino acids. The CDR3 DNA reads as TGTGCCAGCAGTTCCCTCAGGGGGCGGGACGAGCAGTACTTC. Translation: CASSSLRGRDEQYF.

Concerning this clone: Other nucleotide sequences in the sample specify the same CDR3. This sequence joins TRBV29-1 and TRBJ2-1, with unresolved D. CDR3 size: 13 residues. CDR1 SQVTM and CDR2 ANQGSEA come from the germline V gene. Trimming took 1 base from V and 4 from J, leaving 8 bases between them. CDR3: CSVEGINYNEQFF. In DNA, the CDR3 is TGCAGCGTTGAAGGAATAAATTACAATGAGCAGTTCTTC.

The chain has TRBV28 and TRBJ2-1, with TRBD2 as a possible D gene (7 bases). Trimming took 6 bases from V and 1 from J, leaving 19 bases between them. Germline V gives CDR1 MDHEN, CDR2 SYDVKM. This CDR3 has 17 amino acids. CDR3 residues: CASSLGGARGSYNEQFF. The CDR3 nucleotides are TGTGCCAGCAGCCTTGGGGGGGCGCGGGGGTCCTACAATGAGCAGTTCTTC.

The chain recombines TRBV19 with TRBJ1-5; TRBD1 matches 8 bases. CDR1 LNHDA and CDR2 SQIVND come from the germline V gene (reference sequence). This CDR3 is built from 14 residues. With V trimmed by 9 bases and J by 1 base, 5 bases remained unmatched. CDR3 protein: CASHDRGSNQPQHF. The DNA for the CDR3 is TGTGCCAGCCATGACAGGGGAAGCAATCAGCCCCAGCATTTT. Filled out from reference TRBV19 and TRBJ1-5, the complete variable domain reads DGGITQSPKYLFRKEGQNVTLSCEQNLNHDAMYWYRQDPGQGLRLIYYSQIVNDFQKGDIAEGYSVSREKKESFPLTVTSAQKNPTAFYLCASHDRGSNQPQHFGDGTRLSIL.

The V call is TRBV6-1, the J call TRBJ2-7; maybe TRBD1 (6 bases). Germline V gives CDR1 MNHNS, CDR2 SASEGT. V was shortened by 4 bases and J by 2 bases, with 18 bases between the two germline ends. The CDR3 runs 16 residues. The CDR3 reads CASSAGQGWVPYEQYF. DNA for the CDR3: TGTGCCAGCAGTGCCGGCCAGGGGTGGGTTCCCTACGAGCAGTACTTC.

This clone was recorded a few times. This rearrangement joins TRBV6-1 to TRBJ1-1, with D unresolved. The V end was cut by 0 bases, the J end by 1 base, with 9 bases between. Per the germline V gene, CDR1 is MNHNS and CDR2 is SASEGT. The CDR3 has 15 residues. Here the CDR3 reads CASSEAPAGNTEAFF. The CDR3 DNA follows: TGTGCCAGCAGTGAAGCCCCCGCGGGGAACACTGAAGCTTTCTTT.

J is TRBJ1-3 and V is TRBV2; D gene unclear. V lost 7 bases and J 5 bases, leaving 15 bases between the germline ends. The CDR3 runs to 14 residues. Germline V CDR1 and CDR2: SNHLY, FYNNEI. CDR3 DNA sequence: TGTGCCAGCACGAAGACGGGTCCCCGAAACACCATATATTTT. It yields the protein CASTKTGPRNTIYF.